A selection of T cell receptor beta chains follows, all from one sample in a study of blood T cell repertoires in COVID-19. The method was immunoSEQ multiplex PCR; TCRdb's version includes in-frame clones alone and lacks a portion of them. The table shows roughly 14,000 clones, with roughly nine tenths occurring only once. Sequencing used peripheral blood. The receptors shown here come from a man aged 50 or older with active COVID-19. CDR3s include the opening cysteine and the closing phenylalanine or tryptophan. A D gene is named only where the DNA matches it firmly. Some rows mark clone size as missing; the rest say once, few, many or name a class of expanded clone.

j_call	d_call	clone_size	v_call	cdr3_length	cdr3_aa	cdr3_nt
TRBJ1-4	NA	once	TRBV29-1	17	CSVGTGLGYVANEKLFF	TGCAGCGTAGGCACGGGGTTAGGGTACGTGGCTAATGAAAAACTGTTTTTT
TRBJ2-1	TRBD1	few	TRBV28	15	CASSLIQGYGFEQFF	TGTGCCAGCAGTTTAATACAGGGGTATGGTTTTGAGCAGTTCTTC
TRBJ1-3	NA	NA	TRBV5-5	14	CASSLEVAGNTIYF	TGTGCCAGCAGCTTGGAGGTAGCCGGAAACACCATATATTTT
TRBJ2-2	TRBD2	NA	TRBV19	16	CASRYSGRAHTGELFF	TGTGCCAGTAGGTATAGCGGGAGGGCTCACACCGGGGAGCTGTTTTTT
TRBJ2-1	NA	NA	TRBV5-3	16	CARSNQQGVHYNEQFF	TGTGCCAGAAGCAACCAACAGGGAGTCCACTACAATGAGCAGTTCTTC
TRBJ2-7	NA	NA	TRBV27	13	CASRGRLSYEQYF	TGTGCCAGCAGGGGCAGGCTCTCCTACGAGCAGTACTTC
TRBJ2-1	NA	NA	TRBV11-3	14	CASSLLQGSHEQFF	TGTGCCAGCAGCTTACTCCAGGGGAGTCATGAGCAGTTCTTC
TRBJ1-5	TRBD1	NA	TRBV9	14	CASSEGQGNQPQHF	TGTGCCAGCAGCGAGGGACAGGGTAATCAGCCCCAGCATTTT
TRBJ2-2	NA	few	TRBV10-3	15	CAISESGGATGELFF	TGTGCCATCAGTGAGTCGGGGGGTGCCACCGGGGAGCTGTTTTTT
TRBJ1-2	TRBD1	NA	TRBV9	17	CASSGRQGLYTNYGYTF	TGTGCCAGCAGCGGGCGACAGGGACTTTACACTAACTATGGCTACACCTTC
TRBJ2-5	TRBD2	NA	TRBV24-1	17	CATSDPGTSGTGETQYF	TGTGCCACCAGTGATCCCGGGACTAGCGGGACGGGAGAGACCCAGTACTTC
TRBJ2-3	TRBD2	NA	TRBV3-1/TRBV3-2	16	CASSPQAGGRSDTQYF	TGTGCCAGCAGCCCCCAAGCGGGAGGGAGATCAGATACGCAGTATTTT
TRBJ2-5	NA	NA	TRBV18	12	CASSPAGTSQYF	TGTGCCAGCTCACCGGCGGGGACGTCCCAGTACTTC